This TCR beta chain comes out of a study of CXCR3-negative and CXCR3-positive naive CD8 T cells. This CDR3 is built from 15 residues. TRB cDNA was prepared as libraries by UMI-labeled 5' RACE. From its re-call of the 5' RACE reads, TCRdb lists each CDR3 protein once, without DNA. Here the sample table reports tens of thousands of distinct CDR3 sequences. The chain uses TRBV21-1 and TRBJ1-1; the TRBD1 assignment by TCRdb is unverifiable without DNA. TRBV21-1 is noted as a pseudogene. This sequence originates from a human donor in good health. Some clones in this sample may be carry-over from other donors' samples. Specimen: naive CXCR3- CD8+ T cells from blood. The subset: CD45RO-CCR7+CD27+CD95- naive CD8+ T cells lacking CXCR3 (TNR3-). The chain's CDR3 is CASSPGGGGSTEAFF.